Listed here are 32 T cell receptor beta chains from one sample, sequenced in a study of siplizumab effects on memory and regulatory T cells. Sequenced by immunoSEQ multiplex PCR; TCRdb stores in-frame clones only, minus some. The sample has roughly 40,000 clones, around 92% seen once; the top ten hold around 0.25%. The source material was naive CD4+ T cells sorted from blood. The source of these receptors is a human donor in good health.

The rearrangement joins TRBV12-2 to TRBJ2-3; TRBD2 was called by the table and not checked on the DNA. TRBV12-2 is reported as a pseudogene. CDR3 length: 13 amino acids. The CDR3 sequence: CASRFSGRDTQYF. Here the CDR3 DNA reads TGTGCAAGTCGCTTTAGCGGGAGGGATACGCAGTATTTT.

The chain couples TRBV18 to TRBJ2-2; D perhaps matches TRBD2 (6 bases). The length of the CDR3 is 16 residues. V gave up 3 bases and J gave up 3 bases, with 14 bases separating them. Per the germline V gene, CDR1 is KGHSH and CDR2 is LQKENI. CDR3 residues: CASSPRTTRDTGELFF. CDR3 DNA: TGTGCCAGCTCACCGAGGACTACCCGAGACACCGGGGAGCTGTTTTTT.

The chain uses TRBV7-9 and TRBJ1-2, with no clear D. The germline V and J ends were trimmed by 5 bases and 0 bases, with 10 bases remaining between them. The CDR3 totals 14 residues. Germline CDR1 and CDR2: SEHNR and FQNEAQ (reference sequence). The CDR3 is CASSPKGANYGYTF. CDR3 sequence (DNA): TGTGCCAGCAGCCCCAAAGGAGCTAACTATGGCTACACCTTC.

The chain employs TRBV7-9 and TRBJ2-1; no firm D call. The CDR3 totals 15 residues. Looked up from germline, CDR1 is SEHNR and CDR2 is FQNEAQ (reference sequence). Trimming shortened V by 5 bases and J by 9 bases, and 20 bases separated the two germline ends. As DNA, the CDR3 is TGTGCCAGCAGCCTAGACGGCCGGAGAATCAGTGAGCAGTTCTTC. It yields the protein CASSLDGRRISEQFF.

This clone was recorded only once. The rearrangement uses TRBV6-6 and TRBJ2-5; TRBD1 or TRBD2 may be the D gene (5 bases each). CDR1 and CDR2 (germline): MNHNY, SVGAGI (reference sequence). The CDR3 is made up of 15 amino acids. The V and J ends lost 6 bases and 5 bases respectively, with 19 bases between them. CDR3 in amino acids: CASSPRVGWGETQYF. The CDR3 region has the DNA TGTGCCAGCAGCCCCCGGGTAGGGTGGGGGGAGACCCAGTACTTC.

V usage is TRBV5-6 and J usage is TRBJ2-4; D possibly corresponds to TRBD2 (6 bases). Germline V CDR1 and CDR2: SGHDT, YYEEEE. The CDR3 has 17 residues. The V end lost 1 base, the J end lost 3 bases, and 17 bases lay between the germline ends. This CDR3 is CASSLRRGAGRKNIQYF. For the CDR3, the DNA is TGTGCCAGCAGCTTGCGCCGCGGGGCGGGACGCAAAAACATTCAGTACTTC.

V and J are TRBV7-2 and TRBJ2-7; 11 bases align to TRBD2. CDR1 is SGHTA, CDR2 FQGNSA, per germline. This CDR3 is built from 14 residues. V shed 5 bases and J 3 bases; nucleotides not matched to a gene: 3. This CDR3 is CASSPSGRFYEQYF. For the CDR3, the DNA is TGTGCCAGCAGCCCTAGCGGGAGGTTCTACGAGCAGTACTTC.

This clone was observed once. The gene calls are TRBV29-1 and TRBJ2-3; TRBD2 matches 14 bases. V lost 8 bases and J lost 3; bases outside the gene matches: 10. The CDR3 loop spans 16 amino acids. Germline assignment: CDR1 SQVTM and CDR2 ANQGSEA. The CDR3 sequence: CSTGRGTSGGTDTQYF. The CDR3 DNA reads as TGCAGCACCGGCCGTGGGACTAGCGGGGGAACAGATACGCAGTATTTT.

V and J are TRBV19 and TRBJ1-1; D perhaps matches TRBD1 (5 bases). V was trimmed by 8 bases and J by 5 bases, leaving 18 bases between them. The V gene's germline CDR1 is LNHDA and CDR2 SQIVND (reference sequence). The CDR3 extends over 14 amino acids. CDR3 in amino acids: CASRDPGGLTEAFF. In DNA, the CDR3 is TGTGCCAGTCGGGACCCCGGGGGTTTGACTGAAGCTTTCTTT. Supplemented by reference TRBV19 and TRBJ1-1, the full variable domain reads DGGITQSPKYLFRKEGQNVTLSCEQNLNHDAMYWYRQDPGQGLRLIYYSQIVNDFQKGDIAEGYSVSREKKESFPLTVTSAQKNPTAFYLCASRDPGGLTEAFFGQGTRLTVV.

V usage is TRBV21-1 and J usage is TRBJ2-1; the D call of TRBD2 is as the table states it, not checked on the DNA. TRBV21-1 is described as a pseudogene. The CDR3 spans 18 residues. The CDR3 reads CASSPKGGLAGVSDEQFF. CDR3 DNA sequence: TGTGCCAGCAGCCCGAAGGGGGGGCTAGCGGGAGTATCGGATGAGCAGTTCTTC.

This chain connects TRBV5-1 to TRBJ1-1; possibly TRBD1 for D (6 bases). Per germline, CDR1 SGHRS and CDR2 YFSETQ. V was cut by 3 bases and J by 1 base, with 13 bases left in between. The length of the CDR3 is 15 residues. The CDR3: CASSSTGMGNTEAFF. CDR3 bases: TGCGCCAGCAGCTCCACAGGGATGGGGAACACTGAAGCTTTCTTT.

V usage is TRBV5-1 and J usage is TRBJ1-1; 8 positions match TRBD1. The V and J ends lost 4 bases and 1 base, in that order; junction bases with no gene match: 6. Germline V gives CDR1 SGHRS, CDR2 YFSETQ. The CDR3 is made up of 15 amino acids. The CDR3 nucleotides are TGCGCCAGCAGCCCCTCCGACAGGGGGAACACTGAAGCTTTCTTT. Protein sequence: CASSPSDRGNTEAFF.

In this sample, this clone turned up a few times. The rearrangement links TRBV6-1 to TRBJ2-7, with 7 bases aligning to TRBD1. The CDR3 is made up of 14 amino acids. The V and J ends lost 5 bases and 2 bases, in that order; junction bases with no gene match: 6. Germline lookup yields CDR1 MNHNS and CDR2 SASEGT. In DNA form, the CDR3 reads TGTGCCAGCAGTCAAGGGGGCAGACCCTACGAGCAGTACTTC. The encoded protein is CASSQGGRPYEQYF.

This chain uses TRBV4-1 with TRBJ2-4, with a weak D call TRBD1 (6 bases). The CDR3 is 18 amino acids. From germline, CDR1 is MGHRA and CDR2 YSYEKL. Trimming cost V 1 base and J 0 bases, with 16 bases left between them. The CDR3 coding sequence is TGCGCCAGCAGCCAAGGTCCGAAGGGGGTCCTAGCCAAAAACATTCAGTACTTC. Translated: CASSQGPKGVLAKNIQYF.

In its sample, this clone was seen a few times. The genes are TRBV19 and TRBJ1-1, with D perhaps TRBD1 (5 bases). The ends were cut back, 4 bases at V and 11 bases at J, with 11 bases in the middle. Germline CDR1 LNHDA, CDR2 SQIVND (reference sequence). The CDR3 totals 11 residues. This CDR3 is CASSRDRRAFF. CDR3 sequence (DNA): TGTGCCAGTAGTAGGGACCGTCGGGCTTTCTTT. Full variable domain (remainder filled in from reference TRBV19 and TRBJ1-1): DGGITQSPKYLFRKEGQNVTLSCEQNLNHDAMYWYRQDPGQGLRLIYYSQIVNDFQKGDIAEGYSVSREKKESFPLTVTSAQKNPTAFYLCASSRDRRAFFGQGTRLTVV.

The CDR3 DNA reads TGTGCTAGTCGCTGGGGAGGAAACAATGAGCAGTTCTTC. Protein: CASRWGGNNEQFF. This chain connects TRBV12-5 to TRBJ2-1; tentatively, D is TRBD2 (6 bases). This CDR3 has 13 amino acids. CDR1 and CDR2 from the germline V gene are LGHNT and FRNRAP. Deletions cut 8 bases from V and 5 bases from J, with 13 bases between.

This chain joins TRBV6-1 and TRBJ2-7; D is ambiguous. Trimming shortened V by 4 bases and J by 7 bases, and 17 bases separated the two germline ends. From germline, CDR1 is MNHNS and CDR2 SASEGT. CDR3 length equals 14 residues. CDR3 region: CASSGAAAPREQYF. The DNA of the CDR3 is TGTGCCAGCAGTGGCGCGGCAGCCCCTCGTGAGCAGTACTTC.

This clone was seen a handful of times. This chain connects TRBV29-1 to TRBJ1-1, with D uncertain. Germline values: CDR1 SQVTM, CDR2 ANQGSEA. The CDR3 is 10 residues long. V was cut by 6 bases and J by 3 bases, with 5 bases left in between. CDR3 DNA: TGCAGCGTGGTCGACACTGAAGCTTTCTTT. The encoded protein is CSVVDTEAFF.

This clone appeared once. The CDR3 loop reads CASSQDTSVYNEQFF. As DNA, the CDR3 is TGTGCCAGCAGCCAAGATACTAGCGTGTACAATGAGCAGTTCTTC. The chain links TRBV14 to TRBJ2-1; TRBD2 agrees at 7 bases. Germline CDR1 SGHDN, CDR2 FVKESK. The CDR3 extends over 15 amino acids. J was trimmed by 4 bases and V by 0 bases; bases with no gene match: 3. Full variable domain (outside the CDR3, taken from reference TRBV14 and TRBJ2-1): EAGVTQFPSHSVIEKGQTVTLRCDPISGHDNLYWYRRVMGKEIKFLLHFVKESKQDESGMPNNRFLAERTGGTYSTLKVQPAELEDSGVYFCASSQDTSVYNEQFFGPGTRLTVL.

This clone was recorded once. V gene TRBV2 combines with J gene TRBJ2-5, with 7 bases identical to TRBD1. The CDR3 is 14 residues long. From germline, CDR1 is SNHLY and CDR2 FYNNEI. J was trimmed by 4 bases and V by 6 bases; bases with no gene match: 8. CDR3 bases: TGTGCCAGCAGCGTTAACAGGGGCGGAGAGACCCAGTACTTC. It yields the protein CASSVNRGGETQYF.

The chain employs TRBV18 and TRBJ2-5; TRBD1 agrees at 9 bases. This CDR3 is 15 amino acids long. Losses at the gene ends were 3 bases for V and 5 bases for J; bases not matched to a gene: 7. Germline CDR1 is KGHSH and CDR2 is LQKENI. CDR3 residues: CASSPLDRGQETQYF. The CDR3, as DNA: TGTGCCAGCTCACCGCTGGACAGGGGCCAGGAGACCCAGTACTTC. The full variable domain, rest sourced from reference TRBV18 and TRBJ2-5, is NAGVMQNPRHLVRRRGQEARLRCSPMKGHSHVYWYRQLPEEGLKFMVYLQKENIIDESGMPKERFSAEFPKEGPSILRIQQVVRGDSAAYFCASSPLDRGQETQYFGPGTRLLVL.

Concerning this clone itself: The junction does not match germline at one end; this may be a read error. The chain has TRBV7-9 and TRBJ2-3, with D possibly matching TRBD1 (6 bases). Per germline, CDR1 SEHNR and CDR2 FQNEAQ (reference sequence). The CDR3 is 10 residues long. CDR3 in DNA: TGTGCCAGCAGCCCTGGGACACCCAATTTT. Protein: CASSPGTPNF.

V is TRBV19 and J is TRBJ2-1, with a tentative D call TRBD2 (5 bases). The CDR3 consists of 12 residues. Germline V gene data show CDR1 as LNHDA and CDR2 as SQIVND (reference sequence). Trimming stripped 7 bases from V and 5 bases from J, with 9 bases between. In DNA, the CDR3 is TGTGCCAGTAAACGGGATAACAATGAGCAGTTCTTC. As protein: CASKRDNNEQFF.

Worth noting for this clone: The junction departs from the called germline gene at one end, perhaps through a read error. This chain joins TRBV29-1 and TRBJ2-1; 11 bases align to TRBD2. CDR3 length equals 14 residues. The V gene's germline CDR1 is SQVTM and CDR2 ANQGSEA. The CDR3: CSVEGTSGYNEQFF. In DNA, the CDR3 is TGCAGCGTAGAAGGGACTAGCGGCTACAATGAGCAGTTCTTC.

The chain couples TRBV5-6 to TRBJ2-2, with D possibly being TRBD1 (5 bases). Germline CDR1 and CDR2: SGHDT and YYEEEE. The CDR3 contains 17 residues. V was shortened by 7 bases and J by 4 bases, with 23 bases between the two germline ends. In DNA, the CDR3 is TGTGCCAGCGGTAAGGGGTGGCAAGGGATTGGCACCGGGGAGCTGTTTTTT. Amino acids: CASGKGWQGIGTGELFF. The whole variable domain, filled in from reference TRBV5-6 and TRBJ2-2, reads DAGVTQSPTHLIKTRGQQVTLRCSPKSGHDTVSWYQQALGQGPQFIFQYYEEEERQRGNFPDRFSGHQFPNYSSELNVNALLLGDSALYLCASGKGWQGIGTGELFFGEGSRLTVL.

The V call is TRBV18, the J call TRBJ2-7; 12 positions match TRBD1. The CDR3 runs 17 residues. Per germline, CDR1 KGHSH and CDR2 LQKENI. V was pared by 2 bases and J by 5 bases, with 10 bases of the junction left unmatched. This CDR3 reads CASSPLLLGQGAHEQYF. The CDR3, as DNA: TGTGCCAGCTCACCATTATTGTTGGGACAGGGGGCCCACGAGCAGTACTTC. The full variable domain, with the rest looked up from reference TRBV18 and TRBJ2-7, is NAGVMQNPRHLVRRRGQEARLRCSPMKGHSHVYWYRQLPEEGLKFMVYLQKENIIDESGMPKERFSAEFPKEGPSILRIQQVVRGDSAAYFCASSPLLLGQGAHEQYFGPGTRLTVT.

The chain couples TRBV29-1 to TRBJ2-7, with 10 positions matching TRBD1. This CDR3 is 13 amino acids long. Germline assignment: CDR1 SQVTM and CDR2 ANQGSEA. V was pared by 6 bases and J by 4 bases, with 6 bases of the junction left unmatched. The CDR3 here is CSVKGQGNYEQYF. The CDR3, as DNA: TGCAGCGTCAAGGGACAGGGGAATTACGAGCAGTACTTC.

The rearrangement links TRBV10-3 to TRBJ2-2; 7 bases align to TRBD1. CDR3 length: 14 amino acids. V gave up 6 bases and J gave up 7 bases; unmatched junction bases: 8. CDR1 is ENHRY and CDR2 is SYGVKD in the germline V gene. The DNA of the CDR3 is TGTGCCATCAGGATAACAGGGGTAGGCGGGGAGCTGTTTTTT. It yields the protein CAIRITGVGGELFF.

This chain connects TRBV20-1 to TRBJ1-1, with D possibly TRBD1 on 5 matching bases. Looked up from germline, CDR1 is DFQATT and CDR2 is SNEGSKA (reference sequence). The V gene lost 0 bases and the J gene lost 11 bases, with 7 bases spanning the gap. This CDR3 is 10 amino acids long. The CDR3: CSARDRDAFF. DNA for the CDR3: TGCAGTGCTAGAGACAGGGACGCTTTCTTT.

The gene calls are TRBV6-5 and TRBJ2-1; 9 bases match TRBD2. Trimming at V came to 1 base and at J to 8 bases, leaving 6 bases not matched to a gene. Germline values: CDR1 MNHEY, CDR2 SVGAGI. The CDR3 is made up of 15 amino acids. CDR3 in amino acids: CASSYLGGGAYEQFF. The CDR3 nucleotides read TGTGCCAGCAGTTACTTAGGCGGGGGGGCCTATGAGCAGTTCTTC.

The V and J genes are TRBV11-1 and TRBJ1-1; D gene uncertain. This CDR3 contains 12 residues. V was pared by 5 bases and J by 4 bases, with 8 bases between. CDR1 and CDR2 (germline): SGHAT, FQDESV (reference sequence). The CDR3 spells CASSKGGTEAFF. The CDR3 nucleotides read TGTGCCAGCAGCAAGGGTGGCACTGAAGCTTTCTTT. The full variable domain, its missing parts supplied by reference TRBV11-1 and TRBJ1-1, is EAEVAQSPRYKITEKSQAVAFWCDPISGHATLYWYRQILGQGPELLVQFQDESVVDDSQLPKDRFSAERLKGVDSTLKIQPAELGDSAMYLCASSKGGTEAFFGQGTRLTVV.

The rearrangement links TRBV5-4 to TRBJ2-5; TRBD1 is a possible D gene (6 bases). From germline, CDR1 is SGHNT and CDR2 YYREEE (reference sequence). Trimming left V 4 bases short and J 5 bases short, with 18 bases between. There are 15 residues in the CDR3. CDR3 sequence reads: CASSTAGTLPETQYF. The CDR3 nucleotides are TGTGCCAGCAGCACAGCCGGGACACTCCCGGAGACCCAGTACTTC.